In its sample, the clone carrying this T cell receptor (beta chain) was seen many times. The antigen is not known. This beta chain represents an off-target read in a library built for alpha chains; its size is of limited meaning. Every TCR cDNA molecule bore a unique molecular identifier. TCRdb re-called the 5' RACE reads through MiXCR, storing one row per CDR3 protein. Among about 13,000 distinct CDR3 sequences listed, 4.5% to 7% were seen once. The CDR3 has 15 residues. The V and J ends lost 6 bases and 3 bases, in that order; junction bases with no gene match: 9. The germline CDR1 and CDR2 sequences are SEHNR and FQNEAQ (reference sequence). The sample is drawn from a study of spatial heterogeneity in lung cancer. About the research overall: There were consistently more beta-chain sequences detected than alpha-chain sequences. General study results and limits: The study found that expanded intratumoral alpha and beta TCR counts tracked tumor mutation counts.

Time point noted: sample taken at primary tumor resection. The input material, whole RNA from tumor, nontumor lung or frozen PBMC, was sequenced unsorted. The TCR was taken from a female donor with early-stage non-small cell lung cancer. The chain couples TRBV7-9 to TRBJ1-1, with 8 bases fitting TRBD1. The material sequenced was lung tumor tissue, taken at surgery. For the CDR3, the DNA is TGTGCCAGCAGAAGGACAGGGTCGGGGTACACTGAAGCTTTCTTT. This encodes CASRRTGSGYTEAFF.